Below, one T cell receptor beta chain is given with its context. This record comes from a study of blood T cell repertoires in COVID-19. Across the study: Samples taken during acute and convalescent COVID-19 were collected in the United States, Italy and Spain. Sample material is recorded as cDNA or gDNA derived from T cells, B-cell-depleted T cells, or PBMCs.

Per the original methods: From reference gene primer amplification, estimates of nucleated cell counts were derived. The method was immunoSEQ multiplex PCR; TCRdb's version includes in-frame clones alone and lacks a portion of them. The DNA was the basis for D and trimming; V, J and clone size are from that table. The table lists about 74,000 clones, 70% to 90% of them singletons. The CDR3 extends over 14 amino acids. Trimming removed 4 bases from V and 4 bases from J, with 12 bases in between. Looked up from germline, CDR1 is SGHRS and CDR2 is YFSETQ. This TCR came from an elderly woman with active or convalescent COVID-19. This sequence joins TRBV5-1 and TRBJ1-3; D is possibly TRBD1 (6 bases). Material: peripheral blood. CDR3 sequence (DNA): TGCGCCAGCAGCGACGGGACACTGGGAAACACCATATATTTT. As protein: CASSDGTLGNTIYF.